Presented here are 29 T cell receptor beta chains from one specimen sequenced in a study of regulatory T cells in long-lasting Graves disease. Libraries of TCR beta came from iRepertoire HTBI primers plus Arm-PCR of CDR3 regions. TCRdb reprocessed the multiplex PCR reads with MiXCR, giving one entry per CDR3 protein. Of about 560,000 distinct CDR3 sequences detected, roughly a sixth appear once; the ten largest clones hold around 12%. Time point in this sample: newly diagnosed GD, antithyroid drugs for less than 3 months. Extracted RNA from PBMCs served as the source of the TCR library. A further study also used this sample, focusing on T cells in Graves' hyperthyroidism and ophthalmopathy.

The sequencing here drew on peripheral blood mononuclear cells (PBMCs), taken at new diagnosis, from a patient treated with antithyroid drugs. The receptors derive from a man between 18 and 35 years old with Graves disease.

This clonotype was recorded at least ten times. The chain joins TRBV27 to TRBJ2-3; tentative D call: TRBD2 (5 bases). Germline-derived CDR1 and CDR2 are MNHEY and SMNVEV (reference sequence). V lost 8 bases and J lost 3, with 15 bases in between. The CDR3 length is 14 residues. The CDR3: CASVEGPLTDTQYF. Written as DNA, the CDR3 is TGTGCCAGCGTTGAGGGTCCATTGACAGATACGCAGTATTTT.

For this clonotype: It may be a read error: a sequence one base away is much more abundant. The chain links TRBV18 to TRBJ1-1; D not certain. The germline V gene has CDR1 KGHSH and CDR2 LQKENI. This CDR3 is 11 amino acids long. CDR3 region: CPSSPSNKAFF. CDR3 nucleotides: TGTCCCAGCTCACCATCTAACAAAGCTTTCTTT.

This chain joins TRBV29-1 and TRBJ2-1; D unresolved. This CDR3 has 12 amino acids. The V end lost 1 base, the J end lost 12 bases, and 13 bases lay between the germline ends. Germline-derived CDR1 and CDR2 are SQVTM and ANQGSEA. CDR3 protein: CSVEGPSQGQFF. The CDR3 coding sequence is TGCAGCGTTGAAGGTCCTTCGCAAGGGCAGTTCTTC.

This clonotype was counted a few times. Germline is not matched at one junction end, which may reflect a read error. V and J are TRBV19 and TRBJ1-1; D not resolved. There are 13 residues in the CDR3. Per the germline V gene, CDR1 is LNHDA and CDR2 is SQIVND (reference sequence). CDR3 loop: CAGSPGLVSEAFF. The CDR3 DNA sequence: TGTGCCGGTAGTCCCGGCTTGGTGTCTGAAGCTTTCTTT.

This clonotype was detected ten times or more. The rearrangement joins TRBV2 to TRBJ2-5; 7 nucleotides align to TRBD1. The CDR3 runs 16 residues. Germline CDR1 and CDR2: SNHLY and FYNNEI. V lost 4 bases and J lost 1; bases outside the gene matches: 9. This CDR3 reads CASSGQGVLGQETQYF. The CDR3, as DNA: TGTGCCAGCAGTGGACAGGGAGTATTGGGCCAAGAGACCCAGTACTTC.

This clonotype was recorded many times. The DNA for the CDR3 is TGTGCCTGGAGTGTCCCATGGGGATCTGGAAACACCATATATTTT. Residues: CAWSVPWGSGNTIYF. V is TRBV30 and J is TRBJ1-3, with unresolved D. Germline values: CDR1 GTSNPN, CDR2 SVGIG (reference sequence). V lost 0 bases to trimming and J lost 1 base, with 10 bases between them. The CDR3 totals 15 residues. The full variable domain, with the rest looked up from reference TRBV30 and TRBJ1-3, is SQTIHQWPATLVQPVGSPLSLECTVEGTSNPNLYWYRQAAGRGLQLLFYSVGIGQISSEVPQNLSASRPQDRQFILSSKKLLLSDSGFYLCAWSVPWGSGNTIYFGEGSWLTVV.

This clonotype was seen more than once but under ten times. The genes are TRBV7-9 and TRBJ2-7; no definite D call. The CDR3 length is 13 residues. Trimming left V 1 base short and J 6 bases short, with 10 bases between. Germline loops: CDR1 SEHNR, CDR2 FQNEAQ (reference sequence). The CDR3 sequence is CASSLETASEQYF. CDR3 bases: TGTGCCAGCAGCTTAGAAACGGCATCCGAGCAGTACTTC.

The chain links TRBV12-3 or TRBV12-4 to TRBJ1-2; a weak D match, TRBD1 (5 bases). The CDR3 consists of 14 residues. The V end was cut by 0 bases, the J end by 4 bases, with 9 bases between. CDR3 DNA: TGTGCCAGCAGTTTAGCAGGGGCGACCTATGGCTACACCTTC. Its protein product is CASSLAGATYGYTF.

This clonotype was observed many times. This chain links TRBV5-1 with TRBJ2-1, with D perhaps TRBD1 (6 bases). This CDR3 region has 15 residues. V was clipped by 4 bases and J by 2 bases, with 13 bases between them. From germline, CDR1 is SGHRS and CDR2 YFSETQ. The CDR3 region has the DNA TGCGCCAGCAGCGTGGACAGTCGCCCCTACAATGAGCAGTTCTTC. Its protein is CASSVDSRPYNEQFF.

DNA for the CDR3: TGTGCCAGCAGTGGGACAGGGGTGGGTGAAAAACTGTTTTTT. Protein sequence: CASSGTGVGEKLFF. The chain couples TRBV6-2 or TRBV6-3 to TRBJ1-4, with 10 bases fitting TRBD1. CDR1 MNHEY and CDR2 SVGEGT come from the germline V gene. This CDR3 comprises 14 residues. The V segment lost 5 bases and the J segment 7 bases; nucleotides outside the gene matches: 4.

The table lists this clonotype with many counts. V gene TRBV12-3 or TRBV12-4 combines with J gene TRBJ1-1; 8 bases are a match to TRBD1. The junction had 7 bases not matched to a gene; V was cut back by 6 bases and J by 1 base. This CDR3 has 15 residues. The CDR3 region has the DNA TGTGCCAGCAGCTCCCATGGGACAGGGAACACTGAAGCTTTCTTT. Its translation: CASSSHGTGNTEAFF.

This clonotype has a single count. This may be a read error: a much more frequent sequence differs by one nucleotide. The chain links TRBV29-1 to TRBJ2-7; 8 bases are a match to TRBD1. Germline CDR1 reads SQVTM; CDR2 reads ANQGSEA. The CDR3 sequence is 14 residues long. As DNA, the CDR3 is TGCAGCGTTGAGGGGACAGGTACCAGCTACGGGCAGTACTTC. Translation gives CSVEGTGTSYGQYF.

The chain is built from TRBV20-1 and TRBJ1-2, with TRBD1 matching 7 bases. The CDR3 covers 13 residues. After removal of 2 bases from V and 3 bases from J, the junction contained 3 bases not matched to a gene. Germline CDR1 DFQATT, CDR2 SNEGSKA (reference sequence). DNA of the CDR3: TGCAGTGCTAGAAATGACAGGGACTATGGCTACACCTTC. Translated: CSARNDRDYGYTF.

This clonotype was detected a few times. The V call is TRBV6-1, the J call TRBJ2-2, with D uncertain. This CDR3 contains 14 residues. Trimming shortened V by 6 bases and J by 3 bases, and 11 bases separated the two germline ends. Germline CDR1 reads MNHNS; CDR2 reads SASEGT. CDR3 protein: CASRISSHTGELFF. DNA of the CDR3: TGTGCCAGCAGAATAAGTAGTCACACCGGGGAGCTGTTTTTT.

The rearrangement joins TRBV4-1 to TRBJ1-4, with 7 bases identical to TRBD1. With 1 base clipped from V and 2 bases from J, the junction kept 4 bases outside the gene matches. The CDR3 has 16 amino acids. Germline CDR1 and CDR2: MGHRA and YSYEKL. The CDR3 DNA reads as TGCGCCAGCAGCCAAGGACAGGGAGGCACTAATGAAAAACTGTTTTTT. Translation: CASSQGQGGTNEKLFF.

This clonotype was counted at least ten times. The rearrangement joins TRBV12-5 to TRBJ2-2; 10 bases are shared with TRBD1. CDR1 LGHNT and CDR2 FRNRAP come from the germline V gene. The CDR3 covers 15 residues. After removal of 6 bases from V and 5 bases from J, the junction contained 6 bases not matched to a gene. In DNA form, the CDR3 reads TGTGCTAGTGGCTCCGGGACAGGGGAAACCGGGGAGCTGTTTTTT. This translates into CASGSGTGETGELFF.

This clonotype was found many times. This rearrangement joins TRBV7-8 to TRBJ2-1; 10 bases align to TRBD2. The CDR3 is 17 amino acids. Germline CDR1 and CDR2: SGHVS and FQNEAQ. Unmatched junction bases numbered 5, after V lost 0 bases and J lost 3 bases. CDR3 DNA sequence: TGTGCCAGCAGCTTAGCGTTGGGACTAGCGATCTACAATGAGCAGTTCTTC. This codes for CASSLALGLAIYNEQFF.

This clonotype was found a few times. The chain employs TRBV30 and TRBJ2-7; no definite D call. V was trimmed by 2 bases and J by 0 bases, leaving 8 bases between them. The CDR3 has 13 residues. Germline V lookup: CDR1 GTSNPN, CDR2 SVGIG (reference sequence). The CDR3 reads CAWSYYNSYEQYF. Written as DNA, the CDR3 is TGTGCCTGGAGTTACTATAACTCCTACGAGCAGTACTTC.

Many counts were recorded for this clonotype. Here the CDR3 DNA reads TGTGCCAGCAGAAATTCCGGGACAGTCAATCAGCCCCAGCATTTT. Protein sequence: CASRNSGTVNQPQHF. J is TRBJ1-5 and V is TRBV12-3 or TRBV12-4, with 7 bases aligning to TRBD1. This CDR3 contains 15 residues. With 6 bases clipped from V and 3 bases from J, the junction kept 8 bases outside the gene matches.

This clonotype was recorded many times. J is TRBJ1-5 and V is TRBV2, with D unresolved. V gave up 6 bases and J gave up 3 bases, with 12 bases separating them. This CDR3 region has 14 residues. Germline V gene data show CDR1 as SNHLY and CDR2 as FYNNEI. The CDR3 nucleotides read TGTGCCAGCAGGGCGACAAGTCCCAATCAGCCCCAGCATTTT. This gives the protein CASRATSPNQPQHF.

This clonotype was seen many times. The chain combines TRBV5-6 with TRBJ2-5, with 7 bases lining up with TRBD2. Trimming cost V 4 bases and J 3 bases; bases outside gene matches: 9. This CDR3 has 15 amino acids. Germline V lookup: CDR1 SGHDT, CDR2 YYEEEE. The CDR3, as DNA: TGTGCCAGCAGCATGCCGGGACTAACAGAAGAGACCCAGTACTTC. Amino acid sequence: CASSMPGLTEETQYF.

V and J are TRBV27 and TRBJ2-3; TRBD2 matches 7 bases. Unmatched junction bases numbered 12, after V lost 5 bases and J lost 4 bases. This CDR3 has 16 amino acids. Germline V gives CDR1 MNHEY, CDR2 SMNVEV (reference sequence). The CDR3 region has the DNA TGTGCCAGCAGTATTCGGGCGGGAGCTATCGCAGATACGCAGTATTTT. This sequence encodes CASSIRAGAIADTQYF.

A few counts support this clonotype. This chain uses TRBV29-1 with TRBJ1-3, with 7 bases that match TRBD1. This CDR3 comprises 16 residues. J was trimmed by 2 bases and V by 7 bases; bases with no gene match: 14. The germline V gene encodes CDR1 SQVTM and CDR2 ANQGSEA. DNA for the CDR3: TGCAGCGCTGGAAACACTGAGGGGGCCCCTGGAAACACCATATATTTT. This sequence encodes CSAGNTEGAPGNTIYF.

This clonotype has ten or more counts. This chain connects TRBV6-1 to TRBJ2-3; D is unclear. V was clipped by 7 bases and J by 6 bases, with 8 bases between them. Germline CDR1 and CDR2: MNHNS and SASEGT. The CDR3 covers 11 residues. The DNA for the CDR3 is TGTGCCAGCAAGGATGCCGATACGCAGTATTTT. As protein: CASKDADTQYF.

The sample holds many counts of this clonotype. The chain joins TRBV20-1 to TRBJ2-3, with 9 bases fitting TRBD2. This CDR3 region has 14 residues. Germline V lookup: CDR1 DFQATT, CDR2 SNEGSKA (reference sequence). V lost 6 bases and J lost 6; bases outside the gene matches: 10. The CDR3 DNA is TGCAGTGCGAGGGTAGCGGGAGTTGCGGATACGCAGTATTTT. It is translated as CSARVAGVADTQYF.

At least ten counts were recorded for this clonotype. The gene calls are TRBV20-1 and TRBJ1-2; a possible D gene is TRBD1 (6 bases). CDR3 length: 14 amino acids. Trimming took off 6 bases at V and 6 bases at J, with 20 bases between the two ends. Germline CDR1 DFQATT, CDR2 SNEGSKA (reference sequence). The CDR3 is CSARRTAALDGYTF. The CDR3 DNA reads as TGCAGTGCAAGACGGACAGCTGCCCTTGATGGCTACACCTTC.

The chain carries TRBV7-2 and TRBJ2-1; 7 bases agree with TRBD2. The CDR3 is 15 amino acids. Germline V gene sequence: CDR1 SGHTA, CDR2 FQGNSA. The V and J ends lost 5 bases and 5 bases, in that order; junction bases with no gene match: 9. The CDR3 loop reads CASSQTSGIHNEQFF. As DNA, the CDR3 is TGTGCCAGCAGCCAGACAAGCGGGATCCACAATGAGCAGTTCTTC. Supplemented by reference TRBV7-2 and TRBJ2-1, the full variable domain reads GAGVSQSPSNKVTEKGKDVELRCDPISGHTALYWYRQSLGQGLEFLIYFQGNSAPDKSGLPSDRFSAERTGGSVSTLTIQRTQQEDSAVYLCASSQTSGIHNEQFFGPGTRLTVL.

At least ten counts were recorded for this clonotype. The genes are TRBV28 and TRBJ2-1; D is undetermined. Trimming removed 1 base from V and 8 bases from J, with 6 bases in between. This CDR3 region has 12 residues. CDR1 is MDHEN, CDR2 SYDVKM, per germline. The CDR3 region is CASSLFLDEQFF. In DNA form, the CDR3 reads TGTGCCAGCAGTTTATTCCTGGATGAGCAGTTCTTC.

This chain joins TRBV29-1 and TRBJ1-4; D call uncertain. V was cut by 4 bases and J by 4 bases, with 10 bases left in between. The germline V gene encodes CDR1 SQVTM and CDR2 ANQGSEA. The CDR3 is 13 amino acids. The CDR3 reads CSVGTARNEKLFF. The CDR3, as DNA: TGCAGCGTTGGGACGGCTCGTAATGAAAAACTGTTTTTT.